This T cell receptor (beta chain) was sequenced in a study of T cells in Graves' hyperthyroidism and ophthalmopathy. Findings of the study overall: Most thyroid clonotypes with frequency above 0.001 were detected in blood. Onset of ophthalmopathy came a median roughly 6 months after the model predicted it.

As for this clonotype: What it recognizes is unknown.

Any patient presenting with uncontrolled infection, other autoimmune disease, pregnancy or lactation was left out. Using about 10 ml of fresh peripheral blood, PBMCs were prepared. V was pared by 4 bases and J by 6 bases, with 10 bases between. The germline CDR1 and CDR2 sequences are SGHRS and YFSETQ. This CDR3 has 12 residues. Amplification targeted TCR beta CDR3 regions from RNA transcripts. HTBI primers were employed in a first-round RT-PCR of the TCR CDR3. TCRdb itself ran the multiplex PCR reads through MiXCR, one entry per CDR3 protein. The repertoire holds 700,000 to 950,000 distinct CDR3 sequences, with under 45% as singletons.

The chain is built from TRBV5-1 and TRBJ1-2; D gene uncertain. The sequencing sample was made of blood. The source is a woman aged 40-49 years with Graves' hyperthyroidism. This CDR3 reads CASSVNSDGYTF. CDR3 nucleotides: TGCGCCAGCAGCGTAAACAGTGATGGCTACACCTTC.